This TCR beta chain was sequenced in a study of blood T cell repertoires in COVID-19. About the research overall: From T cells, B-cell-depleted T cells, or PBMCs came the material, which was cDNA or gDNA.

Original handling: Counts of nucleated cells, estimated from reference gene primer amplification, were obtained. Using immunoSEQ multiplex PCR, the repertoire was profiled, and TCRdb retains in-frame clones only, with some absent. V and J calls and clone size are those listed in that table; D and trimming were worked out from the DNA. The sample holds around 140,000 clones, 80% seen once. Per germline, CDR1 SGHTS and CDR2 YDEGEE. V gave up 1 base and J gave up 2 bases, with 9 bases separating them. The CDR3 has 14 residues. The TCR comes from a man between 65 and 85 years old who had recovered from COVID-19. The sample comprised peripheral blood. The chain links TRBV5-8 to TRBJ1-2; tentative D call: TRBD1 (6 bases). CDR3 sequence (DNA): TGTGCCAGCAGCTTGTCGGGACACAACTATGGCTACACCTTC. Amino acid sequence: CASSLSGHNYGYTF.